This T cell receptor (beta chain) was sequenced during a study of cytomegalovirus exposure and HLA in healthy donors. At the level of the study: Clustering assigned around 77% of the approximately 430 genotyped donors to the Caucasian-associated ancestry cluster. Whole-study results and caveats: A later analysis linked around 17,000 TCR beta sequences to HLA alleles at 0.05 false discovery rate.

The CDR3 extends over 15 amino acids. V lost 5 bases and J lost 4; bases outside the gene matches: 7. CDR1 SGHAT and CDR2 FQDESV come from the germline V gene (reference sequence). This PCR relied on a set of 60 Vbeta primers and 13 Jbeta primers. Generated by immunoSEQ multiplex PCR, the TCRdb table keeps only in-frame clones and is missing some. Of about 59,000 clones in the sample, around 83% are singletons; the top ten hold about 1.6%. The table lists this clone with a few counts. Its antigen is unidentified. The TCR originated in a human donor in good health. This rearrangement joins TRBV11-1 to TRBJ1-3, with TRBD1 identical over 8 bases. Sequencing was performed on PBMCs. This CDR3 reads CASSRADRDGNTIYF. CDR3 nucleotide sequence: TGTGCCAGCAGCCGAGCGGACAGGGACGGAAACACCATATATTTT.